The 26 T cell receptor beta chains reported below all come from one sample, sequenced in a study of CD8 T cells in Susac syndrome. The RNA input was roughly 0.45 to 1 ug, and it was reverse transcribed with random hexamers. TCRdb passed the immunoSEQ multiplex PCR reads through MiXCR, listing each CDR3 protein once. The data contain approximately 140,000 distinct CDR3 sequences, roughly 76% of them singletons. The material sequenced was CD8+ T cells from PBMCs. These receptors all stem from a human donor with multiple sclerosis.

The rearrangement links TRBV7-9 to TRBJ2-1; 8 positions agree with TRBD2. The CDR3 consists of 16 residues. Germline CDR1 SEHNR, CDR2 FQNEAQ (reference sequence). Trimming took 5 bases from V and 7 from J; bases not matched to a gene: 13. CDR3 protein: CASSPRSGGPNNEQFF. CDR3 nucleotides: TGTGCCAGCAGCCCCCGGTCGGGAGGGCCGAATAATGAGCAGTTCTTC.

The chain links TRBV27 to TRBJ2-4; D gene uncertain. Trimming left V 3 bases short and J 0 bases short, with 12 bases between. The CDR3 covers 16 residues. CDR1 and CDR2 from the germline V gene are MNHEY and SMNVEV (reference sequence). The CDR3 protein is CASSFNTKLAKNIQYF. The CDR3 region has the DNA TGTGCCAGCAGTTTCAACACAAAGCTAGCCAAAAACATTCAGTACTTC.

This rearrangement joins TRBV12-3 or TRBV12-4 to TRBJ1-2; 7 nucleotides line up with TRBD1. CDR3 length: 14 amino acids. The J segment lost 4 bases and the V segment lost 6 bases, leaving 8 bases of the junction unmatched. CDR3 in DNA: TGTGCCAGCAGGCCCGGGACAGAGATCTATGGCTACACCTTC. Its translation is CASRPGTEIYGYTF.

This clonotype was seen just once. This chain links TRBV30 with TRBJ1-6; the D is unclear. The germline V gene has CDR1 GTSNPN and CDR2 SVGIG (reference sequence). The CDR3 has 14 residues. The V end was cut by 2 bases, the J end by 5 bases, with 10 bases between. The CDR3, as DNA: TGTGCCTGGAGTCCGGGCCCTAATAATTCACCCCTCCACTTT. Its protein is CAWSPGPNNSPLHF. Full variable domain (rest looked up from reference TRBV30 and TRBJ1-6): SQTIHQWPATLVQPVGSPLSLECTVEGTSNPNLYWYRQAAGRGLQLLFYSVGIGQISSEVPQNLSASRPQDRQFILSSKKLLLSDSGFYLCAWSPGPNNSPLHFGNGTRLTVT.

This clonotype was seen just once. The chain joins TRBV5-6 to TRBJ1-2; D gene ambiguous. V lost 4 bases and J 8 bases, leaving 6 bases between the germline ends. The CDR3 extends over 10 amino acids. The V gene's germline CDR1 is SGHDT and CDR2 YYEEEE. The CDR3 nucleotides are TGTGCCAGCAGCGGCGGAGGCTACACCTTC. Protein product: CASSGGGYTF.

The chain combines TRBV7-9 with TRBJ2-2, with 10 nucleotides matching TRBD2. Germline V gene sequence: CDR1 SEHNR, CDR2 FQNEAQ (reference sequence). V shed 3 bases, J shed 7 bases, and the junction held 8 bases outside the gene matches. This CDR3 is 16 amino acids long. The CDR3 is CASSFLAGALGGELFF. The CDR3 nucleotides read TGTGCCAGCAGCTTCCTAGCGGGAGCCTTGGGCGGGGAGCTGTTTTTT.

The chain links TRBV12-3 or TRBV12-4 to TRBJ1-2, with D maybe TRBD1 (5 bases). V was shortened by 3 bases and J by 6 bases, with 20 bases between the two germline ends. This CDR3 comprises 16 residues. The chain's CDR3 is CASSLGGVGGADGYTF. The CDR3 DNA sequence: TGTGCCAGCAGTTTGGGGGGAGTGGGAGGCGCTGATGGCTACACCTTC.

The CDR3 nucleotides read TGTGCCAGCAGTGATGGGGAGACCTTAAGGGGCAATGAGCAGTTCTTC. This sequence encodes CASSDGETLRGNEQFF. The chain is built from TRBV25-1 and TRBJ2-1; D is possibly TRBD1 or TRBD2 (5 bases each). The CDR3 is made up of 16 amino acids. V lost 3 bases to trimming and J lost 6 bases, with 18 bases between them. Germline CDR1 reads MGHDK; CDR2 reads SYGVNS. Complete variable domain (other parts from reference TRBV25-1 and TRBJ2-1): EADIYQTPRYLVIGTGKKITLECSQTMGHDKMYWYQQDPGMELHLIHYSYGVNSTEKGDLSSESTVSRIRTEHFPLTLESARPSHTSQYLCASSDGETLRGNEQFFGPGTRLTVL.

The J gene is TRBJ2-2, the V gene TRBV20-1, with D hard to call. CDR3 size: 15 residues. V was cut by 0 bases and J by 4 bases, with 12 bases left in between. Looked up from germline, CDR1 is DFQATT and CDR2 is SNEGSKA (reference sequence). The CDR3 bases are TGCAGTGCTAGAGATCGAACAGCCCCCACCGGGGAGCTGTTTTTT. Translated, it gives CSARDRTAPTGELFF.

This sequence joins TRBV20-1 and TRBJ1-4, with 7 bases identical to TRBD1. This CDR3 is built from 14 residues. In germline, CDR1 is DFQATT, CDR2 SNEGSKA (reference sequence). V dropped 2 bases and J dropped 8; count of bases not matched to a gene: 8. As DNA, the CDR3 is TGCAGTGCTAGACCCCTCCAGGGGGAGGAAAAACTGTTTTTT. Translating gives CSARPLQGEEKLFF.

The chain links TRBV19 to TRBJ2-1; D may be TRBD1 or TRBD2 (6 bases each). The CDR3 runs to 14 residues. Germline assignment: CDR1 LNHDA and CDR2 SQIVND (reference sequence). Between the trimmed V and J ends, which lost 3 bases and 4 bases, there was a span of 10 bases. The CDR3 loop reads CASSIGGPYNEQFF. In nucleotides, the CDR3 is TGTGCCAGTAGTATCGGGGGCCCGTACAATGAGCAGTTCTTC.

J is TRBJ2-2 and V is TRBV5-4, with a tentative D call TRBD2 (6 bases). The ends were cut back, 4 bases at V and 4 bases at J, with 14 bases in the middle. Germline assignment: CDR1 SGHNT and CDR2 YYREEE (reference sequence). The length of the CDR3 is 15 residues. The CDR3 region has the DNA TGTGCCAGCAGCGGAGGGTCCGGGGCCACCGGGGAGCTGTTTTTT. Protein product: CASSGGSGATGELFF.

The chain carries TRBV7-2 and TRBJ2-1; no firm D call. The V gene lost 2 bases and the J gene lost 5 bases, with 7 bases spanning the gap. CDR1 is SGHTA and CDR2 is FQGNSA in the germline V gene. The CDR3 length is 13 residues. CDR3 in amino acids: CASSLISNNEQFF. DNA for the CDR3: TGTGCCAGCAGCTTAATTAGCAACAATGAGCAGTTCTTC.

The genes are TRBV20-1 and TRBJ2-7, with TRBD2 matching over 10 bases. The CDR3 sequence is 15 residues long. Germline CDR1 is DFQATT and CDR2 is SNEGSKA (reference sequence). Trimming took 0 bases from V and 2 from J; bases not matched to a gene: 4. The CDR3 sequence is CSARELAGDPYEQYF. The CDR3 bases are TGCAGTGCTAGAGAGCTAGCGGGGGATCCCTACGAGCAGTACTTC.

The V gene is TRBV28, the J gene TRBJ2-5; TRBD1 aligns across 8 bases. Trimming cost V 1 base and J 8 bases; bases outside gene matches: 3. The CDR3 sequence is 13 residues long. The germline V gene has CDR1 MDHEN and CDR2 SYDVKM. CDR3 bases: TGTGCCAGCAGTTTATTGACAGGGGCCACCCAGTACTTC. Translation: CASSLLTGATQYF. Full variable domain (rest looked up from reference TRBV28 and TRBJ2-5): DVKVTQSSRYLVKRTGEKVFLECVQDMDHENMFWYRQDPGLGLRLIYFSYDVKMKEKGDIPEGYSVSREKKERFSLILESASTNQTSMYLCASSLLTGATQYFGPGTRLLVL.

The table lists this clonotype with a count of one. This sequence joins TRBV27 and TRBJ2-2, with D maybe TRBD2 (6 bases). Trimming shortened V by 5 bases and J by 6 bases, and 13 bases separated the two germline ends. The CDR3 contains 14 residues. Per the germline V gene, CDR1 is MNHEY and CDR2 is SMNVEV (reference sequence). CDR3 nucleotides: TGTGCCAGCAGTGTGGGACTTACCCCCGGGGAGCTGTTTTTT. This gives the protein CASSVGLTPGELFF.

The chain couples TRBV7-6 to TRBJ2-1, with D possibly being TRBD1 or TRBD2 (5 bases each). The CDR3 sequence is 12 residues long. V was pared by 5 bases and J by 10 bases, with 12 bases between. CDR1 and CDR2 (germline): SGHVS, FNYEAQ. CDR3 region: CASSHNGDEQFF. For the CDR3, the DNA is TGTGCCAGCAGCCATAATGGGGACGAGCAGTTCTTC.

The sample holds a few counts of this clonotype. The genes are TRBV7-9 and TRBJ2-1, with D uncertain. The germline V and J ends were trimmed by 4 bases and 4 bases, with 5 bases remaining between them. Germline V gives CDR1 SEHNR, CDR2 FQNEAQ (reference sequence). The CDR3 runs 12 residues. The CDR3 DNA sequence: TGTGCCAGCAGCTCTCAGTACAATGAGCAGTTCTTC. Protein: CASSSQYNEQFF.

This clonotype occurred once. V is TRBV12-3 or TRBV12-4 and J is TRBJ1-5; 7 bases match TRBD1. Losses at the gene ends were 4 bases for V and 7 bases for J; bases not matched to a gene: 7. The CDR3 has 14 residues. The CDR3 spells CASSWDSGGQPQHF. The CDR3 nucleotides are TGTGCCAGCAGTTGGGACAGCGGGGGACAGCCCCAGCATTTT.

This sequence joins TRBV5-6 and TRBJ2-4; D perhaps matches TRBD1 (6 bases). This CDR3 spans 15 amino acids. Germline V gene data show CDR1 as SGHDT and CDR2 as YYEEEE. V lost 2 bases and J 6 bases, leaving 15 bases between the germline ends. The CDR3 sequence is CASSLQQGSGNIQYF. The DNA of the CDR3 is TGTGCCAGCAGCTTACAACAGGGTTCAGGAAACATTCAGTACTTC.

V gene TRBV12-3 or TRBV12-4 combines with J gene TRBJ1-1, with D hard to call. Trimming removed 5 bases from V and 2 bases from J, with 9 bases in between. The CDR3 spans 13 residues. The CDR3 region has the DNA TGTGCCAGCAGTCCTTCCGACAACACTGAAGCTTTCTTT. Encoded protein: CASSPSDNTEAFF.

The chain is built from TRBV9 and TRBJ1-1; D is perhaps TRBD1 (5 bases). The CDR3 is made up of 14 amino acids. The V and J ends lost 0 bases and 6 bases respectively, with 12 bases between them. From germline, CDR1 is SGDLS and CDR2 YYNGEE. The chain's CDR3 is CASSVGFTGAEAFF. For the CDR3, the DNA is TGTGCCAGCAGCGTAGGATTCACAGGAGCTGAAGCTTTCTTT.

V gene TRBV5-6 combines with J gene TRBJ1-1, with a tentative D call TRBD1 (5 bases). Per germline, CDR1 SGHDT and CDR2 YYEEEE. V gave up 2 bases and J gave up 0 bases, with 8 bases separating them. The length of the CDR3 is 14 residues. This chain's CDR3 is CASSFPGMNTEAFF. CDR3 DNA: TGTGCCAGCAGCTTCCCAGGGATGAACACTGAAGCTTTCTTT.

This clonotype was found once. The junction and the germline gene differ at one end; a read error may be behind it. V and J are TRBV5-1 and TRBJ1-1, with 10 bases lining up with TRBD1. Per the germline V gene, CDR1 is SGHRS and CDR2 is YFSETQ. The CDR3 extends over 16 amino acids. The CDR3 spells CASSSSRDRGTTEVFF. Written as DNA, the CDR3 is TGCGCCAGCAGCTCCTCCCGGGACAGGGGTACAACTGAAGTTTTCTTT.

This chain joins TRBV2 and TRBJ1-5; maybe TRBD1 (6 bases). From germline, CDR1 is SNHLY and CDR2 FYNNEI. Between the trimmed V and J ends, which lost 6 bases and 1 base, there was a span of 16 bases. The CDR3 has 16 amino acids. The CDR3 protein is CASSGVGGPSNQPQHF. Here the CDR3 DNA reads TGTGCCAGCAGCGGGGTAGGGGGTCCGAGCAATCAGCCCCAGCATTTT.

The chain uses TRBV19 and TRBJ2-7; 7 bases align to TRBD1. The CDR3 has 15 amino acids. Germline V gene data show CDR1 as LNHDA and CDR2 as SQIVND (reference sequence). V trimming: 2 bases; J trimming: 7 bases; junction bases outside the gene matches: 11. In nucleotides, the CDR3 is TGTGCCAGTAGTATATCGTCGGGCAGGGGGTTTGAGCAGTACTTC. As protein: CASSISSGRGFEQYF.